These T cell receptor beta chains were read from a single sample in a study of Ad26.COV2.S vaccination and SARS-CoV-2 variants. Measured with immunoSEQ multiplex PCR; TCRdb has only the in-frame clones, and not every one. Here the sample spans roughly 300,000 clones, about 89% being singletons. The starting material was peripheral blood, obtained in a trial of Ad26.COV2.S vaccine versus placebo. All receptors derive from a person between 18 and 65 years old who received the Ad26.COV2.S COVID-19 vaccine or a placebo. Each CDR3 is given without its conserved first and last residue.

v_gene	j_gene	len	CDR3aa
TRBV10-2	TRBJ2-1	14	ASSESVVVVSDEQF
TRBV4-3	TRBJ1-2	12	ASSQDSVGDGYT
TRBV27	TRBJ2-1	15	ASSLLQGARTYNEQF
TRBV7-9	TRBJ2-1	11	ASSFYSYNEQF
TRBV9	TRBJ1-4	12	ASSERDRGEKLF
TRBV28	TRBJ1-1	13	ASSLYQQLNTEAF
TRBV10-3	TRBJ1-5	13	AISEGTGGAQPQH
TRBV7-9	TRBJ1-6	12	ASSPSGGYSPLH
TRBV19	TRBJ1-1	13	ASSMWDSDNTEAF
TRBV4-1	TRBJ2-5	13	ASSHVAGKQETQY
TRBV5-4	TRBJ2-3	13	ASSLRGEIGDTQY
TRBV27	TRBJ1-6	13	ASSTQGSYNSPLH
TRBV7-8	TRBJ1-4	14	ASSLARAEPNEKLF
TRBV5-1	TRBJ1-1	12	ASSLERGQAEAF
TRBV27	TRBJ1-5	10	ASQGVGQPQH
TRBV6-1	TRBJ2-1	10	ASSDGTGSQF
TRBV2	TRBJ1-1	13	ASIGAAKRNTEAF
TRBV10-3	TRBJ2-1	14	AISEGVAGGYNEQF
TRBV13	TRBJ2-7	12	ASRRSGGGYEQY
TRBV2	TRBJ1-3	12	ASSWGQDGNTIY
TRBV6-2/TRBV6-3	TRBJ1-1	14	ASSYSGIQVPSEAF
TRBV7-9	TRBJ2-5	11	ASSEKYQETQY
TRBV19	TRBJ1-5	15	ASSPLGGQALNQPQH